Below, 3 T cell receptor beta chains from the same sample are listed, as sequenced in a study of T cell clones after liver transplantation. Produced via immunoSEQ multiplex PCR; TCRdb's table is partial and in-frame only. Of tens of thousands of clones listed, over 70% were seen once; the top ten hold 15%. The sequences come from CD4+ T cells from blood, collected before liver transplant. The source is a human donor who received a liver transplant.

The chain has TRBV10-3 and TRBJ1-1; D perhaps matches TRBD1 (5 bases). Trimming cost V 5 bases and J 5 bases, with 15 bases left between them. There are 14 residues in the CDR3. CDR1 is ENHRY, CDR2 SYGVKD, per germline. Here the CDR3 reads CAISPDQGGTEAFF. The CDR3 DNA reads TGTGCCATCAGTCCTGATCAGGGCGGAACTGAAGCTTTCTTT.

There are a few counts of this clone. V gene TRBV28 combines with J gene TRBJ2-3, with 8 positions matching TRBD1. CDR3 length equals 15 residues. The J segment lost 2 bases and the V segment lost 3 bases, leaving 4 bases of the junction unmatched. Germline CDR1 reads MDHEN; CDR2 reads SYDVKM. The CDR3: CASSFTGGSTDTQYF. The CDR3, as DNA: TGTGCCAGCAGTTTCACAGGGGGTTCCACAGATACGCAGTATTTT.

A word on this clone: This may arise from a read error, as a much more abundant clone is one base away. The same CDR3 is also encoded by other DNA sequences in this sample. The CDR3 nucleotides read TGCGCCAGCAGCTTACAGGACAGATCTAATGAAAAACTGTTTTTT. This codes for CASSLQDRSNEKLFF. J is TRBJ1-4 and V is TRBV5-1, with TRBD1 as a possible D gene (6 bases). Between the trimmed V and J ends, which lost 2 bases and 3 bases, there was a span of 11 bases. CDR1 is SGHRS, CDR2 YFSETQ, per germline. This CDR3 region has 15 residues.